The rows below give T cell receptor beta chains drawn from one sample of a study of T cell changes during pregnancy in multiple sclerosis. Sequencing used immunoSEQ multiplex PCR; TCRdb keeps in-frame clones, though not all of them. The sample consists of roughly 84,000 clones, over 85% of them appearing once. The specimen was peripheral blood, collected in the third trimester of pregnancy. These TCRs come from a female donor in good health, enrolled as a control in a pregnancy study. CDR3s leave out the opening cysteine and the closing phenylalanine or tryptophan. Not every row has a clone size; where given, it reads once, few, many or a size class.

CDR3aa | j_gene | v_gene | abundance
ASSSRKSGLATDTQY | TRBJ2-3 | TRBV27 | -
ASSLDNNYGYT | TRBJ1-2 | TRBV5-6 | once
ASSQGLAATDTQY | TRBJ2-3 | TRBV7-9 | -
ATSRDIGLRLEGYEQY | TRBJ2-7 | TRBV15 | -
ASSEAFGSYNEQF | TRBJ2-1 | TRBV2 | -
ASRVGGLAETQY | TRBJ2-5 | TRBV2 | -
ASSLAGGGSNQPQH | TRBJ1-5 | TRBV7-2 | -
ASSLGDRGLDGYT | TRBJ1-2 | TRBV6-5 | -
ASSHLTGGNTGELF | TRBJ2-2 | TRBV14 | -
ASSALAYNEQF | TRBJ2-1 | TRBV11-2 | -
ASSIDRTGYGYT | TRBJ1-2 | TRBV19 | -
ASRGLAGRNIQY | TRBJ2-4 | TRBV2 | -
SVTVAGGPSYEQY | TRBJ2-7 | TRBV29-1 | -
ASSQANKGGTDTQY | TRBJ2-3 | TRBV4-1 | few
ASGGWDRETQY | TRBJ2-5 | TRBV6-1 | -
ASSLGQGNTEAF | TRBJ1-1 | TRBV18 | -
ASSQGGPLRNTEAF | TRBJ1-1 | TRBV4-1 | -
ASQVGTSGRAMDNEQF | TRBJ2-1 | TRBV10-3 | -
ASSLAPPREQY | TRBJ2-7 | TRBV7-9 | -
ASSTPRDSISQETQY | TRBJ2-5 | TRBV10-1 | -
ATATGTNTGELF | TRBJ2-2 | TRBV10-3 | -
ASSSTSGIGTDTQY | TRBJ2-3 | TRBV11-2 | -
ASSSTGYYEQY | TRBJ2-7 | TRBV5-1 | -
ASSLYRGEFSYEQY | TRBJ2-7 | TRBV28 | -
ASSLGQGNQPQH | TRBJ1-5 | TRBV28 | once
ASSPGLAGGATKNIQY | TRBJ2-4 | TRBV18 | -
ASSPYAENNEQF | TRBJ2-1 | TRBV4-2 | -
ASSLGQPGGSTEAF | TRBJ1-1 | TRBV11-1 | few
ASSLLAGYSNQPQH | TRBJ1-5 | TRBV28 | -
ASRMTGNPETQY | TRBJ2-5 | TRBV2 | -
ASKHLTNEKLF | TRBJ1-4 | TRBV27 | few
ASSESGRANTGELF | TRBJ2-2 | TRBV9 | once
ASSPQGRYGNTEAF | TRBJ1-1 | TRBV4-1 | -
ASSLGRQGSGEQY | TRBJ2-7 | TRBV5-1 | -
ASSDTTGAGEKLF | TRBJ1-4 | TRBV2 | -
ASSHGLAGYNEQF | TRBJ2-1 | TRBV5-1 | -
ASSGQITGELF | TRBJ2-2 | TRBV13 | -
ASSLQGARGYT | TRBJ1-2 | TRBV28 | -
ASSIPSSYEQY | TRBJ2-7 | TRBV2 | -
ASSFTRDTGELF | TRBJ2-2 | TRBV28 | -
ASSQVLAGGMETQY | TRBJ2-5 | TRBV4-1 | -
ASSPGGDEQF | TRBJ2-1 | TRBV27 | -
AWNGLAGRKETQY | TRBJ2-5 | TRBV30 | -
ASRPGQGNQDEQF | TRBJ2-1 | TRBV6-5 | -
ASVRQGSYEQY | TRBJ2-7 | TRBV28 | once
AISPFSGRYQETQY | TRBJ2-5 | TRBV10-3 | -
ASSQGTSGSLGTDTQY | TRBJ2-3 | TRBV4-2 | -
ASSQGSGDSYEQY | TRBJ2-7 | TRBV4-2 | -
ASSPWTGGTGELF | TRBJ2-2 | TRBV27 | -
ASSLVRGRETQY | TRBJ2-5 | TRBV7-2 | -
SVGFWKGAGVEETQY | TRBJ2-5 | TRBV29-1 | -
ASRYMDSYEQY | TRBJ2-7 | TRBV11-2 | -
ASSLSGTGGEKLF | TRBJ1-4 | TRBV5-1 | -